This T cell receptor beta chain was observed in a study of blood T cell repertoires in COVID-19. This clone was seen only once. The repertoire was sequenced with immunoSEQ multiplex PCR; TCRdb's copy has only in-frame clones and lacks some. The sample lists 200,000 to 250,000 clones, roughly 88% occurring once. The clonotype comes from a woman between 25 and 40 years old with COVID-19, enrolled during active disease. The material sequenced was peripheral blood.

The CDR3 bases are TGTGCCAGCAGCGTTGGACAGGCCAATAATTCACCCCTCCACTTT. It is translated as CASSVGQANNSPLHF. The chain recombines TRBV5-5 with TRBJ1-6; TRBD1 matches 7 bases. Unmatched junction bases numbered 6, after V lost 4 bases and J lost 5 bases. The CDR3 runs to 15 residues. CDR1 is SGHKS, CDR2 YYEKEE, per germline (reference sequence).